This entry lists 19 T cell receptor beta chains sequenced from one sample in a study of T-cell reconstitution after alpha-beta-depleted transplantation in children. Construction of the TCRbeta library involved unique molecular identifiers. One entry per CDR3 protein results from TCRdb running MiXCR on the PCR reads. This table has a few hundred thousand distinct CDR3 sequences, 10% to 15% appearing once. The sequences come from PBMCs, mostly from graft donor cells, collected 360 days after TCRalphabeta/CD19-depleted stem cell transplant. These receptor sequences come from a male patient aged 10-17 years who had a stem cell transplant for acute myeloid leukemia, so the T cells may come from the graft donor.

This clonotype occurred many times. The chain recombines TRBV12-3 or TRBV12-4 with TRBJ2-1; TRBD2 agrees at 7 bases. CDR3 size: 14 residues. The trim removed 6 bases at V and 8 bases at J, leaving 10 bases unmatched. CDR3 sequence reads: CASRKGLVGDEQFF. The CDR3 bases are TGTGCCAGCAGGAAAGGACTAGTCGGCGATGAGCAGTTCTTC.

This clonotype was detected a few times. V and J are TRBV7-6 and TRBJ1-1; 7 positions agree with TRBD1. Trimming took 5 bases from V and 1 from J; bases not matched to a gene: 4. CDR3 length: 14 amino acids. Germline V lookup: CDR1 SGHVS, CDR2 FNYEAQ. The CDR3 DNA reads TGTGCCAGCAGCCAGAACAGGGGGAACACTGAAGCTTTCTTT. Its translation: CASSQNRGNTEAFF.

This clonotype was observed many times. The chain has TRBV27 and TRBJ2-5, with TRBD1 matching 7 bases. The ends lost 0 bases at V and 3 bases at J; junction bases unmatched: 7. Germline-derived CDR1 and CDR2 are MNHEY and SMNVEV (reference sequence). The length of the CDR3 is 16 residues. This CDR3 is CASSLSDGTVEETQYF. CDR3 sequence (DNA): TGTGCCAGCAGTTTATCCGACGGGACAGTAGAAGAGACCCAGTACTTC.

CDR3 coding DNA: TGTGCCAGCAGCACCGGACAGGGGAAGGACACTGAAGCTTTCTTT. The encoded protein is CASSTGQGKDTEAFF. V is TRBV13 and J is TRBJ1-1; 9 bases match TRBD1. Germline CDR1 reads PRHDT; CDR2 reads FYEKMQ (reference sequence). The CDR3 contains 15 residues. Trimming cost V 5 bases and J 3 bases; bases outside gene matches: 7.

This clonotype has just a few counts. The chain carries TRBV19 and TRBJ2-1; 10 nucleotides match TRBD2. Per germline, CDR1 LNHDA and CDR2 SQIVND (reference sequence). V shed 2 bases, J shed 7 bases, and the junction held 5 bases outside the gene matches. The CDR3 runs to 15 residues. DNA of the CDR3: TGTGCCAGTAGTATACCAGCGGGAGGGGTAAATGAGCAGTTCTTC. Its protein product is CASSIPAGGVNEQFF. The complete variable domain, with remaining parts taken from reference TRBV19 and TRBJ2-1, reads DGGITQSPKYLFRKEGQNVTLSCEQNLNHDAMYWYRQDPGQGLRLIYYSQIVNDFQKGDIAEGYSVSREKKESFPLTVTSAQKNPTAFYLCASSIPAGGVNEQFFGPGTRLTVL.

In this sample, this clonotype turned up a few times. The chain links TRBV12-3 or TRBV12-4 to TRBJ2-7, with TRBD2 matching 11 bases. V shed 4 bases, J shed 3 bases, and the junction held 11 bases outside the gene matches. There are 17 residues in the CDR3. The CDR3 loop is CASSYAVATSGNYEQYF. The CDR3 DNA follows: TGTGCCAGCAGTTACGCAGTTGCGACTAGCGGGAACTACGAGCAGTACTTC.

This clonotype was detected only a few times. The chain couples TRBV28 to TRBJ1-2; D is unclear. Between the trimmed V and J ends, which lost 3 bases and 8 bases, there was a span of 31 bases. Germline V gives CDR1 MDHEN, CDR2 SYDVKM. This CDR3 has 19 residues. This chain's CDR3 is CASSFRRTPAPPLFEGYTF. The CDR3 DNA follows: TGTGCCAGCAGTTTTCGTAGGACCCCAGCCCCCCCCCTCTTCGAGGGCTACACCTTC.

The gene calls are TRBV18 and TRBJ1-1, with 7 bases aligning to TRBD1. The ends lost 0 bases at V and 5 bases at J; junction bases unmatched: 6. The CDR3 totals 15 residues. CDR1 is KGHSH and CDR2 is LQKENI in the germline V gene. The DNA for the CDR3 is TGTGCCAGCTCACCACCGGGGACAGTCAAGACTGAAGCTTTCTTT. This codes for CASSPPGTVKTEAFF.

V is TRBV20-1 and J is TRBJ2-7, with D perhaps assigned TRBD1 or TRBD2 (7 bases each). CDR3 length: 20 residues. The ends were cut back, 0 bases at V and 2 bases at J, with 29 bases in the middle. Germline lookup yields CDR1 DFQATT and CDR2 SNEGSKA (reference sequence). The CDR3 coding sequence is TGCAGTGCTAGAGATGGGGGAGGGGGCCCGCGGGGGCGCAGTGCCTACGAGCAGTACTTC. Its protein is CSARDGGGGPRGRSAYEQYF.

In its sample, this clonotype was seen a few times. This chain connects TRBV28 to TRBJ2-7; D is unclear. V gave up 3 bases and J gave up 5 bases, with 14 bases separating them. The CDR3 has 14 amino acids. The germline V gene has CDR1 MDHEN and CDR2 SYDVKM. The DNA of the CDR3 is TGTGCCAGCAGTTTCGCAAGGCAAACGGACGAGCAGTACTTC. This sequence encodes CASSFARQTDEQYF.

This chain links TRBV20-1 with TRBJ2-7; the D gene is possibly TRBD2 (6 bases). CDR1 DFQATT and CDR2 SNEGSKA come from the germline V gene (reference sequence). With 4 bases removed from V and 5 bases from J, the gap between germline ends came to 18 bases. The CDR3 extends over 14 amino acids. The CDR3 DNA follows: TGCAGTGCTACGACCGGGACTCTAAGCAACGAGCAGTACTTC. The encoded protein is CSATTGTLSNEQYF.

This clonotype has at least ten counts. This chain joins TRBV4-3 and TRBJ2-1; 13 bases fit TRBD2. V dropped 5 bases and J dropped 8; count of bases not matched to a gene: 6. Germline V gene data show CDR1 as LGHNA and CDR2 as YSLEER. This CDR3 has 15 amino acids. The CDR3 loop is CASSRTSGGWDEQFF. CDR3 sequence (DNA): TGCGCCAGCAGCAGGACTAGCGGGGGTTGGGATGAGCAGTTCTTC.

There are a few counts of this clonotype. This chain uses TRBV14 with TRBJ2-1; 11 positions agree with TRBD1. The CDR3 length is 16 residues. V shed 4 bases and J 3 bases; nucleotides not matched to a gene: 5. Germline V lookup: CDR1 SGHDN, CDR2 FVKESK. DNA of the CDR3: TGTGCCAGCAGCCCGCTAGGGACAGGGGGCTACAATGAGCAGTTCTTC. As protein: CASSPLGTGGYNEQFF.

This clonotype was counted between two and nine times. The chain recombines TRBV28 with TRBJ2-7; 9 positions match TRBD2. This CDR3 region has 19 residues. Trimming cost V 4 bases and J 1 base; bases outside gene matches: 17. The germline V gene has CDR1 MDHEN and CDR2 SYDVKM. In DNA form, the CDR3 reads TGTGCCAGCAGTTCCCCGGTTAGCGGGAGAAGGTTATGGTCCTACGAGCAGTACTTC. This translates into CASSSPVSGRRLWSYEQYF.

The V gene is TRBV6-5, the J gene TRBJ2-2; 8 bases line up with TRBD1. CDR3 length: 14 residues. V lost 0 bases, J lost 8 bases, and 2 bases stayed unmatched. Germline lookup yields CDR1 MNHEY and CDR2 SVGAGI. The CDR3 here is CASSYSGQGGELFF. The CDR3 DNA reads TGTGCCAGCAGTTACTCAGGACAGGGAGGGGAGCTGTTTTTT.

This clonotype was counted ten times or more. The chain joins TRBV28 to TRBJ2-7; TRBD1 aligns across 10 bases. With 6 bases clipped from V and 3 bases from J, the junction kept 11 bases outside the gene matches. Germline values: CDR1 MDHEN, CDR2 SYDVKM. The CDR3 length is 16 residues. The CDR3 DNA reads TGTGCCAGCAGCCAGGACAGGGGGTTATCCCTCTACGAGCAGTACTTC. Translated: CASSQDRGLSLYEQYF.

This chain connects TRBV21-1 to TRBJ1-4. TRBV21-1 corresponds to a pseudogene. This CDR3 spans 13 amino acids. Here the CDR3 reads CASSKASVEKLFF. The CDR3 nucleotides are TGTGCCAGCAGCAAAGCGAGCGTTGAAAAACTGTTTTTT.

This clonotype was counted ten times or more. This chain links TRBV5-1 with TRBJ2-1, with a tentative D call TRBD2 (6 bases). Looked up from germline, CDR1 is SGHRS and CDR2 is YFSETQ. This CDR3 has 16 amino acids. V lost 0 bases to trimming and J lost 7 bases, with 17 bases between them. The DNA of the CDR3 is TGCGCCAGCAGCTTGGGGTCTCCCGGGAGTCGGAATGAGCAGTTCTTC. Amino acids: CASSLGSPGSRNEQFF.

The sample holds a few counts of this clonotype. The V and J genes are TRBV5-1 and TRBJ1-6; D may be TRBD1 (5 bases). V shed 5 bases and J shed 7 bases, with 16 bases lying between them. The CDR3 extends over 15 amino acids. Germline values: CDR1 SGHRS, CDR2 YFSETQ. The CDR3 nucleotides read TGCGCCAGCAGTCTGACAGCCATGGGGAATTCACCCCTCCACTTT. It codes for CASSLTAMGNSPLHF. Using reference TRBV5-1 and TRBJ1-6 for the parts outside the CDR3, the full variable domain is KAGVTQTPRYLIKTRGQQVTLSCSPISGHRSVSWYQQTPGQGLQFLFEYFSETQRNKGNFPGRFSGRQFSNSRSEMNVSTLELGDSALYLCASSLTAMGNSPLHFGNGTRLTVT.